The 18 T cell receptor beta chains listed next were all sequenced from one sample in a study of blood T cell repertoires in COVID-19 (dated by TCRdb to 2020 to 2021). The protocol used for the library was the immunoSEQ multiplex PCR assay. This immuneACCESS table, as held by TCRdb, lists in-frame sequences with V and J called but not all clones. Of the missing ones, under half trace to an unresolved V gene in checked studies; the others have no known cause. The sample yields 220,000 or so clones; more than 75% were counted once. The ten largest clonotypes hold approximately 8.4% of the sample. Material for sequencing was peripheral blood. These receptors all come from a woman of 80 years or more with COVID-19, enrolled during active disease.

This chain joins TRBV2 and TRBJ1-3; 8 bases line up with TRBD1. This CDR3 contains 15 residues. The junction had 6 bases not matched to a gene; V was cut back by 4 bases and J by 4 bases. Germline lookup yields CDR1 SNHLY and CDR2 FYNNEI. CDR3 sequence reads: CASSVPGQEGNTIYF. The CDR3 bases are TGTGCCAGCAGTGTACCGGGACAGGAGGGAAACACCATATATTTT.

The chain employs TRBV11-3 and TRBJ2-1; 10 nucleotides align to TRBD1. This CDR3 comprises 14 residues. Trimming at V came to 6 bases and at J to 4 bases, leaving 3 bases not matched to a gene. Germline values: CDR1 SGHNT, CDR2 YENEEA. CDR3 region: CASSPGQGYNEQFF. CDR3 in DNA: TGTGCCAGCAGTCCGGGACAGGGGTACAATGAGCAGTTCTTC.

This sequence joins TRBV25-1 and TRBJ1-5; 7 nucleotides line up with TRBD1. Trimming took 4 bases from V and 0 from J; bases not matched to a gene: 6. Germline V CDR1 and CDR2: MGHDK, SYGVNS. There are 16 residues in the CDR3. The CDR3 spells CASSVQGTYSNQPQHF. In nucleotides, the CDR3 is TGTGCCAGCAGTGTACAGGGGACATATAGCAATCAGCCCCAGCATTTT.

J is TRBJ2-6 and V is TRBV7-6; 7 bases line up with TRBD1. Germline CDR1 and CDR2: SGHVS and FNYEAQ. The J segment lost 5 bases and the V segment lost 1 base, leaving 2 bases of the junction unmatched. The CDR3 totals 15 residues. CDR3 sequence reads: CASSLGRGWANVLTF. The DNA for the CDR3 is TGTGCCAGCAGCTTAGGCAGGGGGTGGGCCAACGTCCTGACTTTC.

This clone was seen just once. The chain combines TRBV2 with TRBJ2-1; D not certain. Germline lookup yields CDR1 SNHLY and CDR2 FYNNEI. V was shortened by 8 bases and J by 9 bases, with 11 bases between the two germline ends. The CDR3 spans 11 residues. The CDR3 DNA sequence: TGTGCCAGCGGGCGAGTGGGTGAGCAGTTCTTC. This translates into CASGRVGEQFF.

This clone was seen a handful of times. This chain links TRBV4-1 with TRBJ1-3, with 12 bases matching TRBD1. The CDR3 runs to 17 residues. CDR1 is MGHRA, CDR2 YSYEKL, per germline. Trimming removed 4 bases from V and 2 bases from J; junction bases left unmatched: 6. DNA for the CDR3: TGCGCCAGCAGCCGTGGGGGGACAGGGGGCACTGGAAACACCATATATTTT. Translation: CASSRGGTGGTGNTIYF.

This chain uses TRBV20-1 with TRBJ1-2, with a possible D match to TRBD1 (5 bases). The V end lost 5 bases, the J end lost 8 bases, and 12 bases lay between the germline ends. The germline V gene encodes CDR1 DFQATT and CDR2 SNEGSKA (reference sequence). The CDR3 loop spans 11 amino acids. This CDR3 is CSAERDLGYTF. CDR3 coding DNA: TGCAGTGCTGAGCGGGACCTAGGCTACACCTTC.

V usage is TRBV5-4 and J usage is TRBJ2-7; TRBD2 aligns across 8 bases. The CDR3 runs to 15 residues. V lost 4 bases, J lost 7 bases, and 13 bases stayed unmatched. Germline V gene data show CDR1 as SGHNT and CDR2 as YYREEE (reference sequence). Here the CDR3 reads CASSPPGTSSEEQYF. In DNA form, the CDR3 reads TGTGCCAGCAGCCCGCCGGGGACTAGTTCGGAAGAGCAGTACTTC.

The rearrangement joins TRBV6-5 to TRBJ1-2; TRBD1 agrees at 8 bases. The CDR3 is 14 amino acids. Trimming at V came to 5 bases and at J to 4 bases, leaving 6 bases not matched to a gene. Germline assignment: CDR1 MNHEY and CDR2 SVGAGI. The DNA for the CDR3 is TGTGCCAGCAGTCCAGGGGGCTTTGGCTATGGCTACACCTTC. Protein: CASSPGGFGYGYTF.

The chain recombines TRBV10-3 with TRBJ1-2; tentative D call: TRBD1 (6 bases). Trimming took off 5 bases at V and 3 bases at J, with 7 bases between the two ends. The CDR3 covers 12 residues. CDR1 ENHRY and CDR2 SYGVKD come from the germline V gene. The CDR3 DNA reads TGTGCCATCAGTCAGGGGTACTATGGCTACACCTTC. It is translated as CAISQGYYGYTF.

CDR3 DNA: TGCAGTGCTAGTTCGCCCAGGGGAGTTTCGGAGACCCAGTACTTC. Its translation: CSASSPRGVSETQYF. This chain connects TRBV20-1 to TRBJ2-5; the D gene is possibly TRBD1 (6 bases). The V and J ends lost 3 bases and 5 bases respectively, with 19 bases between them. The germline V gene has CDR1 DFQATT and CDR2 SNEGSKA (reference sequence). The CDR3 contains 15 residues.

Here the CDR3 DNA reads TGCGCCAGCCGGACTAGCGGGGCCAACGAGCAGTACTTC. Encoded protein: CASRTSGANEQYF. The V and J genes are TRBV5-1 and TRBJ2-7; 12 positions agree with TRBD2. From germline, CDR1 is SGHRS and CDR2 YFSETQ. The ends lost 7 bases at V and 5 bases at J; junction bases unmatched: 4. The CDR3 has 13 amino acids.

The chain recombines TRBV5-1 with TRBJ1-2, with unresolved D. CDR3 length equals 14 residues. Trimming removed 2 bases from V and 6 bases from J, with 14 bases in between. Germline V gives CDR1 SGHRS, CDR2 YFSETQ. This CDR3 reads CASSFGDSSDGYTF. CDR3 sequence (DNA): TGCGCCAGCAGCTTCGGGGATAGTAGTGATGGCTACACCTTC.

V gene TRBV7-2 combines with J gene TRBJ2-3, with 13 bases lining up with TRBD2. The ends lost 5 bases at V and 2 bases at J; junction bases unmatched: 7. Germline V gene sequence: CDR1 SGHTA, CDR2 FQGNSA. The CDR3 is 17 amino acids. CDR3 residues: CASSDPGLAGTTDTQYF. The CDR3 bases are TGTGCCAGCAGCGACCCGGGACTAGCGGGGACCACAGATACGCAGTATTTT.

The CDR3 DNA reads as TGTGCCAGCAGTGGGGGCTCTGGGACTGAAGCTTTCTTT. This gives the protein CASSGGSGTEAFF. The chain employs TRBV2 and TRBJ1-1; a weak D match, TRBD1 (5 bases). Looked up from germline, CDR1 is SNHLY and CDR2 is FYNNEI. The CDR3 has 13 amino acids. The V end was cut by 4 bases, the J end by 5 bases, with 11 bases between.

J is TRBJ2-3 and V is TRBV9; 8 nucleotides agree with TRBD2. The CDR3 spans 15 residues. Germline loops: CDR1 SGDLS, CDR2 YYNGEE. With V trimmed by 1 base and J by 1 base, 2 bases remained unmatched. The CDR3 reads CASSVTGGRTDTQYF. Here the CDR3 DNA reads TGTGCCAGCAGCGTAACGGGGGGGCGCACAGATACGCAGTATTTT.

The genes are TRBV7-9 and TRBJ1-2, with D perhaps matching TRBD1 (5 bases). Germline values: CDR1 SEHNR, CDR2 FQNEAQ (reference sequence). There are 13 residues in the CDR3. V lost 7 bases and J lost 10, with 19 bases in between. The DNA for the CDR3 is TGTGCCAGCAATCCGTCCGGGGGGACCCACTACACCTTC. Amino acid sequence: CASNPSGGTHYTF.

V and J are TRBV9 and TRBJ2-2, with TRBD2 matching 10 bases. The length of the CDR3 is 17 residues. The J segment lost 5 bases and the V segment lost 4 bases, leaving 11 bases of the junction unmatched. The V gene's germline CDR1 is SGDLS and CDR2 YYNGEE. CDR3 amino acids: CASSITSGTQRTGELFF. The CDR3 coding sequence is TGTGCCAGCAGCATAACTAGCGGGACCCAAAGGACCGGGGAGCTGTTTTTT.